This T cell receptor beta chain originates from a study of technical replicates of blood from a few donors. Deletions cut 5 bases from V and 6 bases from J, with 14 bases between. Germline CDR1 LNHDA, CDR2 SQIVND (reference sequence). The CDR3 has 14 amino acids. Assay: immunoSEQ multiplex PCR; the TCRdb copy retains only in-frame clones and omits some. Here the sample spans 100,000 or so clones, nearly 96% being singletons. This clone was counted only a few times. This chain uses TRBV19 with TRBJ1-5; maybe TRBD1 (6 bases). The clonotype comes from a human donor in good health. The sequenced sample consisted of T cells isolated from PBMCs. The CDR3 DNA is TGTGCCAGTAGTCCGGCTGGGGGCGGTCAGCCCCAGCATTTT. The encoded protein is CASSPAGGGQPQHF.